The rows below give T cell receptor beta chains drawn from one sample of a study of OX40 agonist ivuxolimab in advanced cancers. The data were produced by immunoSEQ multiplex PCR, yet TCRdb's version contains in-frame clones alone and is incomplete. The table records about 70,000 clones, 82% of them present only once. Sequencing used CD4+ or CD8+ T cells sorted from blood, obtained in a trial of the OX40 agonist ivuxolimab. The source is an adult with an advanced solid tumor such as melanoma, head and neck, liver or kidney cancer. The CDR3 runs from the conserved cysteine through the conserved F or W. Fields, in order: J gene, V gene, D gene, clone size, CDR3 protein, CDR3 DNA. The D gene is left open where the match is weak. A row's size may be missing; if present it is once, few, many or a size class.

TRBJ2-3 TRBV7-2 TRBD2 many CASSALAGGTDTQYF TGTGCCAGCAGCGCTCTAGCGGGGGGCACAGATACGCAGTATTTT
TRBJ2-7 TRBV6-5 . . CASRGWGNEQYF TGTGCCAGCCGGGGTTGGGGCAACGAGCAGTACTTC
TRBJ1-1 TRBV6-5 . . CASSSNRLRNTEAFF TGTGCCAGCAGTAGTAACAGGCTCCGGAACACTGAAGCTTTCTTT
TRBJ1-1 TRBV7-9 TRBD1 . CASSLLGGLNTEAFF TGTGCCAGCAGCTTATTAGGGGGCCTTAACACTGAAGCTTTCTTT
TRBJ2-1 TRBV5-1 . . CASSLSQGGEQFF TGCGCCAGCAGCTTGTCCCAGGGTGGTGAGCAGTTCTTC
TRBJ2-4 TRBV2 . . CASSEKGPAKNIQYF TGTGCCAGCAGTGAAAAGGGTCCAGCCAAAAACATTCAGTACTTC
TRBJ2-4 TRBV2 . . CASILRERAKNIQYF TGTGCCAGCATCCTCAGGGAAAGAGCCAAAAACATTCAGTACTTC
TRBJ1-1 TRBV20-1 . few CSAKGRTEAFF TGCAGTGCTAAGGGCCGCACTGAAGCTTTCTTT
TRBJ1-2 TRBV2 . few CASSVTPPGYTF TGTGCCAGCAGTGTAACCCCCCCAGGCTACACCTTC
TRBJ2-7 TRBV27 . . CASSFGGAFTNEQYF TGTGCCAGCAGTTTTGGGGGGGCGTTCACCAACGAGCAGTACTTC
TRBJ2-2 TRBV19 TRBD1 . CASSRDRGLETGELFF TGTGCCAGTAGCCGAGACAGGGGATTGGAGACCGGGGAGCTGTTTTTT
TRBJ2-7 TRBV7-9 TRBD1 . CASSAGDREWDGQYF TGTGCCAGCAGCGCCGGGGACAGGGAATGGGACGGGCAGTACTTC
TRBJ1-4 TRBV19 . . CASSIVASEKLFF TGTGCCAGTAGTATAGTCGCCTCTGAAAAACTGTTTTTT
TRBJ2-7 TRBV4-2 . . CASSQDLRTHEQYF TGTGCCAGCAGCCAAGATCTTAGGACCCACGAGCAGTACTTC
TRBJ2-1 TRBV4-2 TRBD1 . CASKYNPGTGLNEQFF TGTGCCAGCAAGTACAATCCCGGGACAGGGCTGAATGAGCAGTTCTTC
TRBJ2-7 TRBV19 TRBD1 . CASHPGQGTYEQYF TGTGCCAGTCACCCGGGACAGGGAACCTACGAGCAGTACTTC
TRBJ1-4 TRBV5-4 TRBD1 . CASSHNRGLNEKLFF TGTGCCAGCAGCCACAACAGGGGCCTTAATGAAAAACTGTTTTTT
TRBJ2-4 TRBV6-1 TRBD1 . CASSGGTGPGAKNIQYF TGTGCCAGCAGTGGAGGGACAGGGCCCGGCGCCAAAAACATTCAGTACTTC
TRBJ1-1 TRBV6-6 . . CASSTFTLVF TGTGCCAGCAGCACTTTTACATTGGTCTTT
TRBJ2-3 TRBV18 . . CASSSHPPGGTDTQYF TGTGCCAGCTCCTCTCACCCGCCGGGGGGCACAGATACGCAGTATTTT
TRBJ2-2 TRBV7-8 TRBD2 . CASSHGAGGRLNTGELFF TGTGCCAGCAGCCATGGGGCGGGGGGTAGGCTGAACACCGGGGAGCTGTTTTTT
TRBJ2-5 TRBV6-6 TRBD2 . CASSYEGGRRETQYF TGTGCCAGTAGTTACGAGGGCGGGAGAAGAGAGACCCAGTACTTC
TRBJ2-3 TRBV7-7 . . CASSLGGGGDTQYF TGTGCCAGCAGCTTAGGGGGAGGTGGAGATACGCAGTATTTT
TRBJ2-3 TRBV14 . once CASSQLEADTQYF TGTGCCAGCAGCCAACTAGAAGCAGATACGCAGTATTTT
TRBJ2-7 TRBV4-2 TRBD2 few CASSQGTTRSGGYEQYF TGTGCCAGCAGCCAAGGGACCACCCGTAGCGGGGGCTACGAGCAGTACTTC
TRBJ1-1 TRBV11-3 TRBD1 . CASSLGGDRTEAFF TGTGCCAGCAGCTTAGGTGGGGACAGGACTGAAGCTTTCTTT
TRBJ1-5 TRBV7-2 . . CASSLDNNQPQHF TGTGCCAGCAGTTTAGATAACAATCAGCCCCAGCATTTT
TRBJ2-1 TRBV9 TRBD1 . CASSVVGTGSEQFF TGTGCCAGCAGCGTAGTAGGGACAGGGAGTGAGCAGTTCTTC
TRBJ2-7 TRBV7-8 . . CASSLGGLRIGRAYEQYF TGTGCCAGCAGCTTAGGCGGACTCAGGATAGGTCGGGCCTACGAGCAGTACTTC
TRBJ2-1 TRBV11-1 TRBD1 . CASTRDSTRNEQFF TGTGCCAGCACCCGGGACAGCACCCGTAATGAGCAGTTCTTC
TRBJ2-5 TRBV5-1 TRBD2 . CASSLWGGGPYQETQYF TGCGCCAGCAGCTTGTGGGGCGGGGGGCCTTACCAAGAGACCCAGTACTTC
TRBJ1-4 TRBV9 TRBD1 . CASSEGPGDSHNEKLFF TGTGCCAGCAGCGAGGGGCCGGGGGACAGCCATAATGAAAAACTGTTTTTT
TRBJ2-1 TRBV19 . . CASSHYLKYNEQFF TGTGCCAGTAGTCATTATTTAAAGTACAATGAGCAGTTCTTC
TRBJ2-3 TRBV6-5 TRBD1 . CASSAQGQSTDTQYF TGTGCCAGCAGCGCTCAGGGACAGAGCACAGATACGCAGTATTTT
TRBJ2-1 TRBV11-2 . few CASSLTSYNEQFF TGTGCCAGCAGCTTGACATCATACAATGAGCAGTTCTTC
TRBJ2-1 TRBV15 TRBD2 . CATSGRLAGSGNEQFF TGTGCCACCAGCGGCCGACTAGCGGGGTCGGGCAATGAGCAGTTCTTC
TRBJ1-2 TRBV28 . . CASNTYSDYGYTF TGTGCCAGCAATACATACAGCGACTATGGCTACACCTTC